The present entry profiles one TCR beta chain with its context. The antigen remains undetermined. The entry originates in a study of T cells after posttransplantation cyclophosphamide. Findings of the study overall: After PTCy, TRB diversity resembled that of CNI/methotrexate controls.

Busulfan-fludarabine conditioning, marrow transplant, and cyclophosphamide on days +3 and +4 were administered. The V gene lost 5 bases and the J gene lost 4 bases, with 10 bases spanning the gap. CDR1 is SNHLY and CDR2 is FYNNEI in the germline V gene. The CDR3 is made up of 13 amino acids. The protocol was immunoSEQ multiplex PCR, while the TCRdb copy is restricted to in-frame clones and leaves out a portion. This sample carries 17,000 or so clones, roughly nine tenths of them seen once, and the ten largest clones take 0.5% to 0.55%. The sequencing here drew on CD4+ T cells sorted from blood, taken after allogeneic stem cell transplant with posttransplant cyclophosphamide. The origin of this receptor is a male patient aged 60 to 75 who received an allogeneic stem cell transplant from a related donor and was CMV-positive. The graft donor may have given rise to some T cells. This chain uses TRBV2 with TRBJ2-3; weak D call: TRBD2 (5 bases). CDR3 protein: CASSPTIADTQYF. Written as DNA, the CDR3 is TGTGCCAGCAGTCCGACTATAGCAGATACGCAGTATTTT.